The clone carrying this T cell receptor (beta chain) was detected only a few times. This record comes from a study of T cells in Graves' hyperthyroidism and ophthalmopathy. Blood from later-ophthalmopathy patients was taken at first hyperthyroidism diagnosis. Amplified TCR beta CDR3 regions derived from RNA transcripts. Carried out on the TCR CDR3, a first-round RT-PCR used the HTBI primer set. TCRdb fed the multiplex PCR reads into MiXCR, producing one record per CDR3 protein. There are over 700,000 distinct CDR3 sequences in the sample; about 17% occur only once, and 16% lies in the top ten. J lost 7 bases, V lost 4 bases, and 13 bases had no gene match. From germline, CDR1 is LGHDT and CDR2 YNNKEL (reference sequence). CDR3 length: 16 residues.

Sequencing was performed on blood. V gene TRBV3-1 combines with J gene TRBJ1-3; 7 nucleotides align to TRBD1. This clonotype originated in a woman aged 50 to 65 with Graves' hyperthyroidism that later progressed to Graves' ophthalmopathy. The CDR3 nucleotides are TGTGCCAGCAGCCCGGGCCGACAGGGTCTGGCCAACACCATATATTTT. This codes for CASSPGRQGLANTIYF.